This record looks at one T cell receptor (beta chain) sequence and its context. Its antigen is not known. Subsequent to a culture period of about nine days, CD4+ T cells were isolated. Each participant received a vaccine that was either BNT162b2 or mRNA-1273, given as two doses. Measured with immunoSEQ multiplex PCR; TCRdb has only the in-frame clones, and not every one. The sample has tens of thousands of clones; 73% are singletons. The length of the CDR3 is 17 residues. CDR1 is LGHNA and CDR2 is YSLEER in the germline V gene. Trimming removed 0 bases at V and 4 bases at J, with 15 bases between. The sample originates from a study of vaccination effects on CD4 cells after COVID-19. At the level of the study: Samples were taken post-vaccine, and their median timing was 72 days after the second dose.

Study conclusions and caveats: Substantial clonal contraction characterized both infection- and vaccine-induced clones late after vaccination. Healthy vaccinees' vaccine-induced clones included only 1 of 255 that recognized common cold coronaviruses.

The V call is TRBV4-3, the J call TRBJ2-2; D may be TRBD2 (6 bases). The TCR originated in a human donor who received a COVID-19 vaccine. Here the sequenced sample was CD4+ T cells from PBMCs cultured without peptide, taken after COVID-19 vaccination. DNA of the CDR3: TGCGCCAGCAGCCAAGAAGAGGCTAGCGCGCGCACCGGGGAGCTGTTTTTT. Translated, it gives CASSQEEASARTGELFF.